This T cell receptor beta chain was sequenced for a study of neoadjuvant anti-PD-1 for oral cavity cancer. Across the whole study: Around day 43, patients without progression received a fourth nivolumab dose before surgery.

Generated by immunoSEQ multiplex PCR, the TCRdb table keeps only in-frame clones and is missing some. The table lists around 8,000 clones, 67% of them singletons, with 2.5% to 4% in the top ten. This sample's time point: after neoadjuvant nivolumab, at surgical resection. Patients had newly diagnosed, untreated stage II-IVA oral cavity squamous cell carcinoma. Germline V CDR1 and CDR2: MNHEY, SMNVEV (reference sequence). The germline V and J ends were trimmed by 6 bases and 8 bases, with 34 bases remaining between them. The CDR3 is made up of 19 amino acids. The clonotype comes from a person aged 35-79 years with oral cavity squamous cell carcinoma. The source was PBMCs, collected after nivolumab (anti-PD-1) treatment. This rearrangement joins TRBV27 to TRBJ2-5, with D tentatively TRBD1 or TRBD2 (5 bases each). Written as DNA, the CDR3 is TGTGCCAGCAGCCTTCCCTCCGCCGACCGCTGGGACCCCCAAGGAACCCAGTACTTC. The encoded protein is CASSLPSADRWDPQGTQYF.